These 32 T cell receptor beta chains originate from one sample sequenced in a study of CD8+ T cells in alopecia areata. The treatment: oral pan-JAK inhibitor, 5-10 mg twice daily. Extracted RNA was reverse transcribed, and the resulting cDNA served as sequencing template. Assay: immunoSEQ multiplex PCR; the TCRdb copy retains only in-frame clones and omits some. This sample has around 200,000 clones, with around 60% found just once. This sample comprised CD8+ T cells sorted from blood, obtained at week 24, from a patient treated with tofacitinib. These receptors originate from a human donor with alopecia areata.

V gene TRBV10-3 combines with J gene TRBJ2-3; TRBD1 might be the D (5 bases). V was pared by 7 bases and J by 0 bases, with 11 bases between. Germline CDR1 is ENHRY and CDR2 is SYGVKD. The CDR3 spans 14 residues. The CDR3 sequence: CAITQGTSTDTQYF. The CDR3 region has the DNA TGTGCCATCACTCAGGGCACTAGCACAGATACGCAGTATTTT.

The gene calls are TRBV28 and TRBJ2-3, with 10 bases lining up with TRBD1. V shed 4 bases and J 1 base; nucleotides not matched to a gene: 2. The germline CDR1 and CDR2 sequences are MDHEN and SYDVKM. This CDR3 region has 15 residues. The DNA for the CDR3 is TGTGCCAGCAGTTCCGGGACAGGGGGCACAGATACGCAGTATTTT. It is translated as CASSSGTGGTDTQYF. Looking up the rest from reference TRBV28 and TRBJ2-3 gives the full variable domain: DVKVTQSSRYLVKRTGEKVFLECVQDMDHENMFWYRQDPGLGLRLIYFSYDVKMKEKGDIPEGYSVSREKKERFSLILESASTNQTSMYLCASSSGTGGTDTQYFGPGTRLTVL.

This clone was seen a single time. The J gene is TRBJ1-1, the V gene TRBV19, with TRBD1 as a possible D gene (5 bases). V gave up 7 bases and J gave up 2 bases, with 17 bases separating them. The CDR3 extends over 15 amino acids. From germline, CDR1 is LNHDA and CDR2 SQIVND (reference sequence). For the CDR3, the DNA is TGTGCCAGTAAACTTTCAGTCGGGGGTAACACTGAAGCTTTCTTT. Amino acids: CASKLSVGGNTEAFF.

The chain combines TRBV29-1 with TRBJ2-5; the D gene could be TRBD1 or TRBD2 (5 bases each). Per germline, CDR1 SQVTM and CDR2 ANQGSEA. The CDR3 has 14 amino acids. Trimming took off 5 bases at V and 2 bases at J, with 15 bases between the two ends. CDR3 amino acids: CSVPTRGKQETQYF. CDR3 nucleotide sequence: TGCAGCGTTCCCACCCGGGGCAAGCAAGAGACCCAGTACTTC.

This clone was observed once. The gene calls are TRBV6-5 and TRBJ2-1; 7 bases are shared with TRBD1. The V segment lost 5 bases and the J segment 5 bases; nucleotides outside the gene matches: 6. Germline V gene lookup returns CDR1 MNHEY and CDR2 SVGAGI. CDR3 size: 14 residues. CDR3 region: CASSPTTGNNEQFF. Here the CDR3 DNA reads TGTGCCAGCAGTCCAACGACAGGGAACAATGAGCAGTTCTTC.

This clone was observed once. V gene TRBV5-7 combines with J gene TRBJ1-5; unclear D gene. TRBV5-7 is an ORF for which the function is uncertain. The V end lost 1 base, the J end lost 2 bases, and 13 bases lay between the germline ends. The CDR3 spans 16 residues. Written as DNA, the CDR3 is TGTGCCAGCAGCTTGTTCGCTTTTTGCGGCAATCAGCCCCAGCATTTT. Its protein is CASSLFAFCGNQPQHF.

The genes are TRBV4-1 and TRBJ2-5; D remains ambiguous. This CDR3 has 12 residues. Between the trimmed V and J ends, which lost 2 bases and 7 bases, there was a span of 8 bases. Germline V CDR1 and CDR2: MGHRA, YSYEKL. CDR3 protein: CASSQSPRTQYF. The CDR3, as DNA: TGCGCCAGCAGCCAAAGTCCAAGGACCCAGTACTTC.

As regards this clone: One junction end disagrees with the germline gene, perhaps due to a read error. The V gene is TRBV7-7, the J gene TRBJ2-2, with D perhaps assigned TRBD1 or TRBD2 (5 bases each). From germline, CDR1 is SSHAT and CDR2 FNYEAQ (reference sequence). The CDR3 spans 18 residues. The CDR3 reads CASSLAPGGGPNTGELFF. CDR3 nucleotide sequence: TGTGCTAGCAGCTTAGCCCCCGGTGGGGGACCGAACACCGGGGAGCTGTTTTTT.

V is TRBV11-2 and J is TRBJ2-1, with D possibly TRBD2 on 5 matching bases. There are 15 residues in the CDR3. Germline V gives CDR1 SGHAT, CDR2 FQNNGV. V was pared by 6 bases and J by 0 bases, with 12 bases between. CDR3: CASRPTGSSYNEQFF. The CDR3 DNA reads TGTGCCAGCAGGCCGACGGGGTCCTCCTACAATGAGCAGTTCTTC.

Comments on this clone: A read error is possible here, since a much larger clone lies one base away. The sample contains more than one DNA sequence encoding this CDR3. The gene calls are TRBV7-9 and TRBJ1-1, with D unresolved. The CDR3 is 13 residues long. The germline V and J ends were trimmed by 1 base and 1 base, with 4 bases remaining between them. Germline V gene data show CDR1 as SEHNR and CDR2 as FQNEAQ (reference sequence). CDR3: CASSLGQNTEAFF. As DNA, the CDR3 is TGTGCCAGCAGCTTAGGACAGAACACTGAAGCTTTCTTT.

This clone was counted once. This sequence joins TRBV27 and TRBJ1-1; D gene unclear. V dropped 5 bases and J dropped 2 bases, with 9 bases sitting between them. Looked up from germline, CDR1 is MNHEY and CDR2 is SMNVEV (reference sequence). The CDR3 extends over 13 amino acids. DNA of the CDR3: TGTGCCAGCAGTAACCTGGGAAACACTGAAGCTTTCTTT. Its protein product is CASSNLGNTEAFF.

The chain has TRBV5-1 and TRBJ2-7; 10 nucleotides align to TRBD2. Germline V CDR1 and CDR2: SGHRS, YFSETQ. The trim removed 4 bases at V and 4 bases at J, leaving 8 bases unmatched. The CDR3 runs 15 residues. This chain's CDR3 is CASSLWSSGGYEQYF. The CDR3 coding sequence is TGCGCCAGCAGCCTGTGGTCTAGCGGGGGTTACGAGCAGTACTTC.

Of note for this clone: Other DNA sequences in the same sample also yield this CDR3. The rearrangement links TRBV2 to TRBJ2-7; no clear D gene. The germline gives CDR1 SNHLY, CDR2 FYNNEI. Deletions cut 8 bases from V and 6 bases from J, with 8 bases between. This CDR3 has 10 amino acids. The CDR3 reads CASGRGEQYF. CDR3 nucleotide sequence: TGTGCCAGCGGGCGAGGCGAGCAGTACTTC.

The chain combines TRBV9 with TRBJ1-5; D perhaps matches TRBD1 (6 bases). Germline V gives CDR1 SGDLS, CDR2 YYNGEE. Between the trimmed V and J ends, which lost 0 bases and 1 base, there was a span of 11 bases. The CDR3 is 16 amino acids. CDR3 amino acids: CASSVGGGDSNQPQHF. CDR3 nucleotides: TGTGCCAGCAGCGTAGGAGGGGGAGACAGCAATCAGCCCCAGCATTTT.

This clone was picked up a small number of times. The rearrangement uses TRBV5-1 and TRBJ2-2; 12 bases align to TRBD2. Per the germline V gene, CDR1 is SGHRS and CDR2 is YFSETQ. J lost 1 base, V lost 2 bases, and 6 bases had no gene match. The CDR3 spans 18 residues. CDR3 DNA: TGCGCCAGCAGCTTAAGACTAGCGGGGGCCGAGAACACCGGGGAGCTGTTTTTT. Its translation: CASSLRLAGAENTGELFF. The full variable domain, with the rest looked up from reference TRBV5-1 and TRBJ2-2, is KAGVTQTPRYLIKTRGQQVTLSCSPISGHRSVSWYQQTPGQGLQFLFEYFSETQRNKGNFPGRFSGRQFSNSRSEMNVSTLELGDSALYLCASSLRLAGAENTGELFFGEGSRLTVL.

About this clone: The sample carries other DNA sequences with the same CDR3. The chain uses TRBV13 and TRBJ1-5; the D is unclear. The germline V gene encodes CDR1 PRHDT and CDR2 FYEKMQ (reference sequence). Trimming removed 3 bases at V and 2 bases at J, with 2 bases between. CDR3 length equals 12 residues. The CDR3 region is CASSFGNQPQHF. CDR3 in DNA: TGTGCCAGCAGCTTTGGCAATCAGCCCCAGCATTTT.

This clone was picked up one time. V is TRBV13 and J is TRBJ2-5; 12 bases align to TRBD2. From germline, CDR1 is PRHDT and CDR2 FYEKMQ (reference sequence). The CDR3 is 16 amino acids. V lost 4 bases and J lost 5; bases outside the gene matches: 8. The CDR3 sequence is CASSSLAGGLGETQYF. DNA for the CDR3: TGTGCCAGCAGCTCCCTAGCGGGGGGGCTTGGGGAGACCCAGTACTTC.

The chain couples TRBV27 to TRBJ1-1, with TRBD1 matching over 9 bases. CDR3 length: 15 residues. J gave up 4 bases and V 0 bases, and 3 bases lay outside the gene matches. CDR1 is MNHEY, CDR2 SMNVEV, per germline (reference sequence). Here the CDR3 reads CASSLSRQGGTEAFF. The DNA for the CDR3 is TGTGCCAGCAGTTTATCAAGACAGGGGGGCACTGAAGCTTTCTTT.

The gene calls are TRBV7-3 and TRBJ2-6, with D hard to call. Germline loops: CDR1 SGHTA, CDR2 FQGTGA. Trimming shortened V by 3 bases and J by 0 bases, and 12 bases separated the two germline ends. This CDR3 is 17 amino acids long. The chain's CDR3 is CASSFYPWGSGANVLTF. CDR3 nucleotide sequence: TGTGCCAGCAGCTTTTACCCCTGGGGCTCTGGGGCCAACGTCCTGACTTTC.

Only a few counts were recorded for this clone. The J gene is TRBJ2-3, the V gene TRBV14; D not certain. The CDR3 extends over 17 amino acids. CDR1 is SGHDN and CDR2 is FVKESK in the germline V gene. Trimming removed 0 bases from V and 2 bases from J, with 15 bases in between. In DNA, the CDR3 is TGTGCCAGCAGCCAAGAAGGATGGCGGAGCTACACAGATACGCAGTATTTT. Translation gives CASSQEGWRSYTDTQYF.

This clone was detected a few times. The chain links TRBV7-9 to TRBJ1-5; TRBD1 is a possible D gene (6 bases). The CDR3 totals 17 residues. The germline gives CDR1 SEHNR, CDR2 FQNEAQ (reference sequence). Deletions cut 1 base from V and 1 base from J, with 14 bases between. DNA for the CDR3: TGTGCCAGCAGCTTAGGCCCGGGGGCCTGGAGCAATCAGCCCCAGCATTTT. It codes for CASSLGPGAWSNQPQHF.

On this clone: Other nucleotide sequences in the sample specify the same CDR3. The V call is TRBV13, the J call TRBJ1-1; D unclear. Germline V gene data show CDR1 as PRHDT and CDR2 as FYEKMQ (reference sequence). The CDR3 is 12 amino acids. The germline V and J ends were trimmed by 3 bases and 5 bases, with 7 bases remaining between them. CDR3 amino acids: CASSLGRTEAFF. The CDR3 region has the DNA TGTGCCAGCAGCTTGGGTAGGACTGAAGCTTTCTTT.

The chain couples TRBV10-3 to TRBJ2-5; D gene ambiguous. The CDR3 sequence is 13 residues long. Trimming removed 1 base from V and 3 bases from J, with 6 bases in between. Per the germline V gene, CDR1 is ENHRY and CDR2 is SYGVKD. The CDR3 nucleotides are TGTGCCATCAGTGAGTTCCGGAAAGAGACCCAGTACTTC. Translating gives CAISEFRKETQYF.

The DNA of the CDR3 is TGTGCCTGGAGTGTAAGGAGTTGGGGGACGGAGAACTATGGCTACACCTTC. Translated: CAWSVRSWGTENYGYTF. This chain uses TRBV30 with TRBJ1-2; maybe TRBD1 (5 bases). V lost 0 bases to trimming and J lost 2 bases, with 19 bases between them. This CDR3 has 17 residues. Germline V gives CDR1 GTSNPN, CDR2 SVGIG (reference sequence).

V and J are TRBV14 and TRBJ2-3; perhaps TRBD1 as D (6 bases). V gave up 5 bases and J gave up 1 base, with 28 bases separating them. This CDR3 region has 20 residues. Germline CDR1 SGHDN, CDR2 FVKESK. Here the CDR3 reads CASSGIPRDNSEFRTDTQYF. The CDR3 bases are TGTGCCAGCAGCGGGATCCCCCGGGACAACTCCGAATTTCGCACAGATACGCAGTATTTT.

This clone has just a few counts. The V gene is TRBV7-3, the J gene TRBJ2-1; D is unclear. This CDR3 spans 11 amino acids. Looked up from germline, CDR1 is SGHTA and CDR2 is FQGTGA. The V and J ends lost 4 bases and 10 bases respectively, with 8 bases between them. The CDR3 DNA sequence: TGTGCCAGCAGCTCGGCCGGGGAGCAGTTCTTC. Protein: CASSSAGEQFF.

The V and J genes are TRBV5-6 and TRBJ2-7; 7 nucleotides align to TRBD1. The ends lost 2 bases at V and 2 bases at J; junction bases unmatched: 7. Germline CDR1 reads SGHDT; CDR2 reads YYEEEE. The CDR3 extends over 15 amino acids. This CDR3 reads CASSFGQETTYEQYF. CDR3 sequence (DNA): TGTGCCAGCAGCTTTGGACAGGAAACCACCTACGAGCAGTACTTC.

The chain uses TRBV7-3 and TRBJ2-1, with 7 bases aligning to TRBD1. From germline, CDR1 is SGHTA and CDR2 FQGTGA. The CDR3 runs 14 residues. The trim removed 2 bases at V and 5 bases at J, leaving 3 bases unmatched. The CDR3 nucleotides read TGTGCCAGCAGCTTACAGACAGGGAACAATGAGCAGTTCTTC. Amino acid sequence: CASSLQTGNNEQFF.

The chain has TRBV29-1 and TRBJ1-4; no definite D call. CDR3 length: 13 amino acids. CDR1 and CDR2 from the germline V gene are SQVTM and ANQGSEA. The ends were cut back, 7 bases at V and 8 bases at J, with 17 bases in the middle. DNA of the CDR3: TGCAGCGCGCTGGGGATCCTGGGGGAAAAACTGTTTTTT. It specifies CSALGILGEKLFF.

A note on this clone: Other DNA sequences in this specimen translate into the identical CDR3. The chain recombines TRBV4-1 with TRBJ1-2; 7 bases agree with TRBD1. V lost 2 bases, J lost 4 bases, and 1 base stayed unmatched. The CDR3 loop spans 13 amino acids. CDR1 and CDR2 (germline): MGHRA, YSYEKL. For the CDR3, the DNA is TGCGCCAGCAGCCAACGGACAGGCTATGGCTACACCTTC. Protein sequence: CASSQRTGYGYTF.

The V gene is TRBV5-1, the J gene TRBJ2-3, with 7 bases that match TRBD2. J was trimmed by 6 bases and V by 0 bases; bases with no gene match: 4. From germline, CDR1 is SGHRS and CDR2 YFSETQ. The CDR3 runs 14 residues. The CDR3 loop is CASSLGLARDTQYF. CDR3 sequence (DNA): TGCGCCAGCAGCTTGGGACTAGCCCGGGATACGCAGTATTTT.

The chain couples TRBV27 to TRBJ2-7; a possible D gene is TRBD1 (5 bases). Germline assignment: CDR1 MNHEY and CDR2 SMNVEV (reference sequence). The CDR3 contains 13 residues. Trimming took off 6 bases at V and 7 bases at J, with 16 bases between the two ends. The CDR3 loop is CASSSIRDWEQYF. The CDR3 DNA reads as TGTGCCAGCAGCTCTATCAGGGATTGGGAGCAGTACTTC.